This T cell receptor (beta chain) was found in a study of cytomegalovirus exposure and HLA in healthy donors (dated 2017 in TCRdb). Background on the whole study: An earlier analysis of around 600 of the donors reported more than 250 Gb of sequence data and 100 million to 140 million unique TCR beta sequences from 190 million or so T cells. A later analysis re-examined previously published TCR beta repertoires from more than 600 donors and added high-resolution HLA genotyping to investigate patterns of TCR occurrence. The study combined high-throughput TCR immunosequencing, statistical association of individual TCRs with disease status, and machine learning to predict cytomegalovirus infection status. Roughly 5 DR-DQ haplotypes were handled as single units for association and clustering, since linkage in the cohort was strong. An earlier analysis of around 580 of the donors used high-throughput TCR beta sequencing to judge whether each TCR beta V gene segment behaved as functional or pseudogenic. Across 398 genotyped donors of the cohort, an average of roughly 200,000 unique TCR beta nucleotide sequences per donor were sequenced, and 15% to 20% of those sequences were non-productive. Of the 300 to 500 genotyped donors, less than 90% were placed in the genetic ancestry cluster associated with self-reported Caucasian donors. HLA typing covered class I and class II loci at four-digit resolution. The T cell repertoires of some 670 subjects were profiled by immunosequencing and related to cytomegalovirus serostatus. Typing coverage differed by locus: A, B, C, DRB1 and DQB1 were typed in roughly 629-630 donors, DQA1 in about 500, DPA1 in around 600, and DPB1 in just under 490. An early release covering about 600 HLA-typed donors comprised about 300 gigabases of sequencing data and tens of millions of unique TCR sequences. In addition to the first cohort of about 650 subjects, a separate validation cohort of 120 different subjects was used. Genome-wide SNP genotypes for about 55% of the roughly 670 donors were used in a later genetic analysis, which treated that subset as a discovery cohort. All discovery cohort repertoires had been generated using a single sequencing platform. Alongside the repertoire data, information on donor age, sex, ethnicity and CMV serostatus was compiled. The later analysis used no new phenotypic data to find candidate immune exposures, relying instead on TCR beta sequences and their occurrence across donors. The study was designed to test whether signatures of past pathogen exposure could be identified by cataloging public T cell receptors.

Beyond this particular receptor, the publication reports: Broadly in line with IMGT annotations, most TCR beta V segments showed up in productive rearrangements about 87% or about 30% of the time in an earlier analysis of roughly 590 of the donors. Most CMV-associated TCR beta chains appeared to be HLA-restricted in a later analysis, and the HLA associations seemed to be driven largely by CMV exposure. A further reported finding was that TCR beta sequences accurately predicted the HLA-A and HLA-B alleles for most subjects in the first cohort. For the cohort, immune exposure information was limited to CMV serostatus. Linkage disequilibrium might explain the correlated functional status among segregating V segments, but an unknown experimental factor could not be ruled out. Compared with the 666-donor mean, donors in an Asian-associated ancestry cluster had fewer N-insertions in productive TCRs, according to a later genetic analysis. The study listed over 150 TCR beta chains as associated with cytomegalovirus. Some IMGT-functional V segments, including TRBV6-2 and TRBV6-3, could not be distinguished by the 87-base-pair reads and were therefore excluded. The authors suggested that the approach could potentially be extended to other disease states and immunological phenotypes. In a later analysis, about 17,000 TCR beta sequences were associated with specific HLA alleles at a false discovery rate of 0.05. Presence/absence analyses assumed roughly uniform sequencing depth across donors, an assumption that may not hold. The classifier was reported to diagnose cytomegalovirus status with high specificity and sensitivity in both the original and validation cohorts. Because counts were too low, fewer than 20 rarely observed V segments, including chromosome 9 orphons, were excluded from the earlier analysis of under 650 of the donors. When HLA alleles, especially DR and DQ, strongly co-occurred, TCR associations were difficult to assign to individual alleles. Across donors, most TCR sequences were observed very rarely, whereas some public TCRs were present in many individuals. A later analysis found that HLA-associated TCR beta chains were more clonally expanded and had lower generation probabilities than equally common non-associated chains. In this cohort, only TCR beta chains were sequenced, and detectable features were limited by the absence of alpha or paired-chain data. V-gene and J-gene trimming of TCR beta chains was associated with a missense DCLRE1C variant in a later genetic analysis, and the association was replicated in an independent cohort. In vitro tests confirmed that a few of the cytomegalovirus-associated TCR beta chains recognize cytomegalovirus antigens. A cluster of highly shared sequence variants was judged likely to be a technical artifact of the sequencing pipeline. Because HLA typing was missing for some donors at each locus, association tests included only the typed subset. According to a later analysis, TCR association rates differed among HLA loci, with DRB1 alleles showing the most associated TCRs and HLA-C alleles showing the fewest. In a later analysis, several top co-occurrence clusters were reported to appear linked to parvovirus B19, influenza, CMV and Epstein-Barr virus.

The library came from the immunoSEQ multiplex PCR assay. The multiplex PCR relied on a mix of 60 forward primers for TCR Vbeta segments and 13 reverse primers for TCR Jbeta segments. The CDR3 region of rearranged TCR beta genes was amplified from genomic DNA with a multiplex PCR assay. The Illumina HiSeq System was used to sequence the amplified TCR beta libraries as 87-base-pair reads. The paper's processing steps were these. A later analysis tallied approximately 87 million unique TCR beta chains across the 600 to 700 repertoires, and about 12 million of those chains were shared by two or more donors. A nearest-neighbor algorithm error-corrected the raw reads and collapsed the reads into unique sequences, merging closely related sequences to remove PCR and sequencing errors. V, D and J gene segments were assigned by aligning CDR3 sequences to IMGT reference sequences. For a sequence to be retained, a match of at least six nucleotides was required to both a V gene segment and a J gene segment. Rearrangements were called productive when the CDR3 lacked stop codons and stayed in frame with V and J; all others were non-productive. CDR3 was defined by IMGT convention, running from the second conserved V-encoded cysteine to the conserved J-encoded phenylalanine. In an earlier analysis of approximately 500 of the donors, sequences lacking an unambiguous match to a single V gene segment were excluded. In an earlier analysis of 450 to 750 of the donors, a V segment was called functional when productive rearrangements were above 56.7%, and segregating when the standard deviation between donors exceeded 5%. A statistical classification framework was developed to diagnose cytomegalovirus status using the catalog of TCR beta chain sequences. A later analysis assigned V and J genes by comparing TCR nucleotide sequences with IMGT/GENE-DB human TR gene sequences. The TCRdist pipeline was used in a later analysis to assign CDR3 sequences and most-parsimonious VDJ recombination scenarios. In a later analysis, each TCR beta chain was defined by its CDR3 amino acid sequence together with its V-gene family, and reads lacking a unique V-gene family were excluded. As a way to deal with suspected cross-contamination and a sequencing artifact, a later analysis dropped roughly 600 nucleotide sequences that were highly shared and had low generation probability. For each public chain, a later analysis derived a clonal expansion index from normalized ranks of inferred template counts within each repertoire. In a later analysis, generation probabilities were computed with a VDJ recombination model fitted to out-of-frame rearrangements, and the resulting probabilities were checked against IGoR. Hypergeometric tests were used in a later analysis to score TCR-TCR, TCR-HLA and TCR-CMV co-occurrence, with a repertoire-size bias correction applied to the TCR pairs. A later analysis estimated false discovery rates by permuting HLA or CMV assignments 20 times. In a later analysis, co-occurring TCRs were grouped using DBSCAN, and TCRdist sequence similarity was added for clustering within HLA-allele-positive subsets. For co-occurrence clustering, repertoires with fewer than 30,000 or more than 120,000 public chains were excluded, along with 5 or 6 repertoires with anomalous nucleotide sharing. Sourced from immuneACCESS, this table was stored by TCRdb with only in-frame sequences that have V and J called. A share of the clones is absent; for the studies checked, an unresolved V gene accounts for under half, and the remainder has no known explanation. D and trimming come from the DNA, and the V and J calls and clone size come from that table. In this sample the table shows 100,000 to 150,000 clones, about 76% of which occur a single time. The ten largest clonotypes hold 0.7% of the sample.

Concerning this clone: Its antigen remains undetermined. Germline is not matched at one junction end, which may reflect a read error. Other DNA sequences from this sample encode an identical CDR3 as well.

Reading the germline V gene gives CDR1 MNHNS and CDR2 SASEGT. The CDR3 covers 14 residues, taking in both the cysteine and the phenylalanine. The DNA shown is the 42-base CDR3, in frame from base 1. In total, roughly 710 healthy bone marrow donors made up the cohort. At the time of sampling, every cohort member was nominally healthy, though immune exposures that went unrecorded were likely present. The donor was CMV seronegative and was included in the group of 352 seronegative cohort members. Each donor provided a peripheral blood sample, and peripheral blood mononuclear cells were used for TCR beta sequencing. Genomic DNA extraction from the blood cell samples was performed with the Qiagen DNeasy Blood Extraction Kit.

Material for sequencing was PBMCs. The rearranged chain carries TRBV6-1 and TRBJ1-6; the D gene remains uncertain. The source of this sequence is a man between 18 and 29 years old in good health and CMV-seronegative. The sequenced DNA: TGTGCCAGCATGAGGAGTCTAATGGATTCCCCCCTCCACTTT. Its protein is CASMRSLMDSPLHF.